This TCR beta chain was found in a study of cytomegalovirus exposure and HLA in healthy donors. Germline CDR1 reads LNHDA; CDR2 reads SQIVND (reference sequence). V lost 4 bases and J 6 bases, leaving 10 bases between the germline ends. The CDR3 is 12 residues long. Study-wide points: CMV antigen specificity was confirmed in vitro for three CMV-associated chains. HLA alleles were associated with 16,000 or so TCR beta sequences in a later analysis at 0.05 false discovery rate. Links to common viral pathogens appeared, in a later analysis, for several of the most significant clusters. According to the study, 160 or so TCR beta chains were cytomegalovirus-associated.

Regarding this clone: Its specificity is not known.

The PCR was carried out with 60 Vbeta primers and 13 Jbeta primers. The protocol was immunoSEQ multiplex PCR, while the TCRdb copy is restricted to in-frame clones and leaves out a portion. Counted here are about 180,000 clones, roughly 70% occurring once; the ten biggest clones make up about 3%. The TCR comes from a male donor in good health and CMV-seronegative. The J gene is TRBJ2-7, the V gene TRBV19; D is perhaps TRBD1 (6 bases). Sequenced material: PBMCs. In nucleotides, the CDR3 is TGTGCCAGTAGTACACAGGGCACCGAGCAGTACTTC. Its translation: CASSTQGTEQYF. The full variable domain, with the rest looked up from reference TRBV19 and TRBJ2-7, is DGGITQSPKYLFRKEGQNVTLSCEQNLNHDAMYWYRQDPGQGLRLIYYSQIVNDFQKGDIAEGYSVSREKKESFPLTVTSAQKNPTAFYLCASSTQGTEQYFGPGTRLTVT.